These T cell receptor beta chains were read from a single sample in a study of shared clonotypes between healthy human individuals. Using immunoSEQ multiplex PCR, the repertoire was profiled, and TCRdb retains in-frame clones only, with some absent. The profile covers fewer than 500,000 clones, with 75% to 80% appearing a single time and 12% taken by the ten largest. The sample consisted of PBMCs. All receptors derive from a woman aged 40 to 55 in good health. Some clones in this sample may be carry-over from other donors' samples. The CDR3 runs from the conserved cysteine through the conserved F or W. Fields, in order: J gene, clone size, V gene, D gene, CDR3 protein, CDR3 DNA. D genes are given only for firm matches. Clone size is given for some rows only: seen once, a few or many times, or a class if the clone is expanded.

TRBJ2-7,.,TRBV4-1,TRBD1,CASSRTGDISYEQYF,TGCGCCAGCAGCCGGACAGGGGACATCTCCTACGAGCAGTACTTC
TRBJ2-1,.,TRBV9,.,CASSVEGGISYNEQFF,TGTGCCAGCAGCGTAGAGGGGGGAATCTCCTACAATGAGCAGTTCTTC
TRBJ1-4,.,TRBV9,.,CASSEERASFF,TGTGCCAGCAGCGAGGAGAGAGCCTCGTTTTTT
TRBJ2-2,.,TRBV28,.,CASSLGGRSGELFF,TGTGCCAGCAGTTTAGGGGGCCGCTCCGGGGAGCTGTTTTTT
TRBJ2-7,.,TRBV4-2,.,CASSQRQGESYEQYF,TGTGCCAGCAGCCAAAGGCAGGGTGAATCCTACGAGCAGTACTTC
TRBJ1-2,few,TRBV27,.,CASSLRREAGYTF,TGTGCCAGCAGTTTAAGGAGAGAGGCTGGCTACACCTTC
TRBJ2-5,.,TRBV4-2,.,CASSGLQAGGQETQYF,TGTGCCAGCAGCGGACTCCAAGCAGGTGGGCAAGAGACCCAGTACTTC
TRBJ2-5,.,TRBV30,.,CAWSVDLAGETQYF,TGTGCCTGGAGTGTAGATCTAGCCGGCGAGACCCAGTACTTC
TRBJ2-1,.,TRBV10-3,TRBD2,CAISGSDYSGIGSYNEQFF,TGTGCCATCAGTGGCTCCGACTATAGCGGGATCGGATCCTACAATGAGCAGTTCTTC
TRBJ2-1,.,TRBV7-9,TRBD2,CASSSRLAQSYNEQFF,TGTGCCAGCAGTTCGAGACTAGCGCAATCCTACAATGAGCAGTTCTTC
TRBJ2-7,.,TRBV28,.,CASRPPAGPLSYEQYF,TGTGCCAGCAGACCCCCCGCCGGGCCGCTCTCCTACGAGCAGTACTTC
TRBJ2-1,.,TRBV19,TRBD2,CATNPRPLALGEQFF,TGTGCCACGAACCCGAGACCACTAGCGCTGGGTGAGCAGTTCTTC
TRBJ1-2,once,TRBV19,.,CASSPGPNNYGYTF,TGTGCCAGTAGCCCCGGACCTAATAACTATGGCTACACCTTC
TRBJ2-1,.,TRBV7-9,.,CASSLNRQNSYNEQFF,TGTGCCAGCAGCTTGAACCGACAGAATTCCTACAATGAGCAGTTCTTC
TRBJ1-5,.,TRBV10-3,.,CAISAGTGRGYSNQPQHF,TGTGCCATCAGCGCGGGAACAGGCCGCGGATATAGCAATCAGCCCCAGCATTTT
TRBJ1-5,.,TRBV18,TRBD1,CASSPRDSRDQPQHF,TGTGCCAGCTCACCAAGGGACAGCCGAGATCAGCCCCAGCATTTT
TRBJ2-2,.,TRBV5-1,TRBD1,CASSLYNRGHTGELFF,TGCGCCAGCAGCTTGTATAACAGGGGGCACACCGGGGAGCTGTTTTTT
TRBJ2-3,.,TRBV5-6,TRBD1,CASSLVGGWSTDTQYF,TGTGCCAGCAGCTTGGTAGGGGGCTGGAGCACAGATACGCAGTATTTT
TRBJ2-7,.,TRBV5-1,.,CASSLGFAGGYEQYF,TGCGCCAGCAGCTTGGGGTTTGCAGGGGGGTACGAGCAGTACTTC
TRBJ2-7,.,TRBV10-3,TRBD1,CAIRDRTSYEQYF,TGTGCCATCCGGGACAGGACTTCCTACGAGCAGTACTTC
TRBJ2-7,.,TRBV11-2,.,CASSPGIGSSYEQYF,TGTGCCAGCAGCCCCGGTATAGGGAGCTCCTACGAGCAGTACTTC
TRBJ2-1,once,TRBV29-1,TRBD2,CSVEGGLAGGLYNEQFF,TGCAGCGTTGAAGGGGGACTAGCGGGAGGCCTCTACAATGAGCAGTTCTTC
TRBJ2-3,.,TRBV19,.,CASSIKAETDTQYF,TGTGCCAGTAGTATTAAGGCAGAAACAGATACGCAGTATTTT
TRBJ1-2,.,TRBV5-6,.,CASSLGGQNYGYTF,TGTGCCAGCAGCTTGGGCGGTCAGAACTATGGCTACACCTTC
TRBJ2-5,few,TRBV5-1,TRBD2,CASRVTSGQETQYF,TGCGCCAGCAGAGTAACTAGCGGACAAGAGACCCAGTACTTC
TRBJ2-7,few,TRBV12-2,.,CASRFPGLKGTSGRYEQYF,TGTGCAAGTCGCTTCCCGGGGCTTAAAGGGACTAGCGGGAGGTACGAGCAGTACTTC
TRBJ2-2,few,TRBV4-2,.,CASSQSLRSNTGELFF,TGTGCCAGCAGCCAATCCCTCAGGTCGAACACCGGGGAGCTGTTTTTT
TRBJ2-2,.,TRBV9,.,CASSVRAGSGELFF,TGTGCCAGCAGCGTACGAGCTGGATCCGGGGAGCTGTTTTTT
TRBJ1-3,few,TRBV28,.,CASRGFGNTIYF,TGTGCCAGCAGGGGTTTTGGAAACACCATATATTTT